Below, one T cell receptor beta chain is given with its context. CDR3 size: 14 residues. With V trimmed by 0 bases and J by 7 bases, 3 bases remained unmatched. Germline CDR1 and CDR2: MNHEY and SVGAGI. TCRdb analysed the 5' RACE reads with MiXCR anew, one entry per CDR3 protein. The sample has approximately 40,000 distinct CDR3 sequences, approximately 30% seen once. The clonotype was recovered from a female donor with breast cancer. The V gene is TRBV6-5, the J gene TRBJ1-2; 9 positions agree with TRBD1. Sequences were obtained from tumor-infiltrating memory CD4+ T cells sorted from the breast tumor. The subset was: memory CD4+ T cells, CD4+CD45RO+CD25-. CDR3 DNA: TGTGCCAGCAGTTACTCGATGACAGGGGGTGGCTACACCTTC. Translating gives CASSYSMTGGGYTF.